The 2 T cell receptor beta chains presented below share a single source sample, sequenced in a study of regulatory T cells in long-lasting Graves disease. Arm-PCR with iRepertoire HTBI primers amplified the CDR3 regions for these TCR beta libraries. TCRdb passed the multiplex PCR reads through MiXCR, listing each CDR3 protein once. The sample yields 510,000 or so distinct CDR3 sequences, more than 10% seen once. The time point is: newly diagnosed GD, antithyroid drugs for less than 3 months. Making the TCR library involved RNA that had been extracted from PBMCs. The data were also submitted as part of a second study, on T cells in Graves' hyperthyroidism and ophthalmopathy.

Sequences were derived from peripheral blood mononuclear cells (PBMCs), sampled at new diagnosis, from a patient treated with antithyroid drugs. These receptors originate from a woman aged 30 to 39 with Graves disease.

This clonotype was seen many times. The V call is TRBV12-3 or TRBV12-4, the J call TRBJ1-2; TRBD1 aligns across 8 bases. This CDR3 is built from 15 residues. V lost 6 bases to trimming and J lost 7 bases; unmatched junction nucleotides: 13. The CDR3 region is CASSLRWQGAFGYTF. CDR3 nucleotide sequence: TGTGCCAGCAGCCTTCGTTGGCAGGGGGCTTTTGGCTACACCTTC.

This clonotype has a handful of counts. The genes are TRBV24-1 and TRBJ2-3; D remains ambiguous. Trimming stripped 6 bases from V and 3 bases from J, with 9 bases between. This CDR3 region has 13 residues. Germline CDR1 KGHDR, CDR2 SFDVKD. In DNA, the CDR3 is TGTGCCACCAGTCATGAAGTTACAGATACGCAGTATTTT. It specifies CATSHEVTDTQYF.